The 18 T cell receptor beta chains listed next were all sequenced from one sample in a study of blood T cell repertoires in COVID-19. The assay was immunoSEQ multiplex PCR, and TCRdb's table has in-frame clones only and misses some. The top ten clones hold more than 6% of a sample with around 320,000 clones, 65% to 90% of them seen once. The material sequenced was peripheral blood. These receptors came from a human donor in a cohort sampled during active COVID-19.

The rearrangement joins TRBV12-3 or TRBV12-4 to TRBJ2-3, with TRBD2 matching 7 bases. V lost 10 bases, J lost 8 bases, and 6 bases stayed unmatched. The CDR3 has 11 amino acids. The CDR3 protein is CATKGRGTQYF. The CDR3 DNA reads TGTGCCACCAAAGGGAGGGGTACGCAGTATTTT.

This clone was detected once. The chain recombines TRBV12-5 with TRBJ2-1; 9 positions agree with TRBD2. The CDR3 consists of 14 residues. Looked up from germline, CDR1 is LGHNT and CDR2 is FRNRAP. After removal of 6 bases from V and 7 bases from J, the junction contained 7 bases not matched to a gene. CDR3 coding DNA: TGTGCTAGTGGAATCGCTAGCGGGGTAAATGAGCAGTTCTTC. Protein: CASGIASGVNEQFF.

J is TRBJ1-5 and V is TRBV19; D is uncertain. V was clipped by 0 bases and J by 5 bases, with 5 bases between them. The CDR3 has 13 residues. Germline CDR1 reads LNHDA; CDR2 reads SQIVND (reference sequence). DNA for the CDR3: TGTGCCAGTAGTATAGAGGAGTATCAGCCCCAGCATTTT. Its translation: CASSIEEYQPQHF.

This sequence joins TRBV5-1 and TRBJ1-2; D unclear. Germline values: CDR1 SGHRS, CDR2 YFSETQ. The germline V and J ends were trimmed by 0 bases and 10 bases, with 10 bases remaining between them. The CDR3 is 12 amino acids. The CDR3 is CASSLAARDYTF. CDR3 DNA: TGCGCCAGCAGCTTGGCGGCGAGGGACTACACCTTC. Combining the CDR3 with reference TRBV5-1 and TRBJ1-2 gives the whole variable domain KAGVTQTPRYLIKTRGQQVTLSCSPISGHRSVSWYQQTPGQGLQFLFEYFSETQRNKGNFPGRFSGRQFSNSRSEMNVSTLELGDSALYLCASSLAARDYTFGSGTRLTVV.

The chain employs TRBV4-1 and TRBJ1-1; tentatively, D is TRBD1 (5 bases). Germline CDR1 MGHRA, CDR2 YSYEKL. The V end was cut by 6 bases, the J end by 11 bases, with 19 bases between. The CDR3 contains 13 residues. The CDR3 coding sequence is TGCGCCAGCAGTGACATGACAGCCGGTGAGGCTTTCTTT. Its protein is CASSDMTAGEAFF.

This chain joins TRBV5-4 and TRBJ2-3; the D gene is possibly TRBD1 (5 bases). The CDR3 is 15 residues long. Trimming took off 4 bases at V and 1 base at J, with 13 bases between the two ends. Germline CDR1 is SGHNT and CDR2 is YYREEE (reference sequence). The CDR3 reads CASSKNGAGTDTQYF. The CDR3 region has the DNA TGTGCCAGCAGCAAAAATGGGGCCGGCACAGATACGCAGTATTTT.

This clone was counted a few times. CDR3 DNA sequence: TGTGCCAGCAGTGACCTGCGGCCGGGCTACGAGCAGTACTTC. Its translation: CASSDLRPGYEQYF. This chain joins TRBV2 and TRBJ2-7; D gene unclear. In germline, CDR1 is SNHLY, CDR2 FYNNEI. There are 14 residues in the CDR3. The V and J ends lost 3 bases and 3 bases respectively, with 12 bases between them.

This chain joins TRBV11-2 and TRBJ1-5; the D is unclear. V was pared by 3 bases and J by 0 bases, with 12 bases between. The CDR3 consists of 16 residues. Germline V gives CDR1 SGHAT, CDR2 FQNNGV. The CDR3 DNA follows: TGTGCCAGCAGCTTGACACCTTTCTATAGCAATCAGCCCCAGCATTTT. This translates into CASSLTPFYSNQPQHF.

The gene calls are TRBV15 and TRBJ2-7; 9 positions match TRBD2. Losses at the gene ends were 5 bases for V and 2 bases for J; bases not matched to a gene: 13. Germline V lookup: CDR1 LNHNV, CDR2 YYDKDF (reference sequence). The CDR3 covers 17 residues. CDR3 protein: CATSGLPGLAITYEQYF. In DNA form, the CDR3 reads TGTGCCACCAGCGGATTACCGGGACTAGCTATAACCTACGAGCAGTACTTC.

Only a few counts were recorded for this clone. V and J are TRBV5-1 and TRBJ1-4; 7 bases map to TRBD1. J gave up 6 bases and V 4 bases, and 6 bases lay outside the gene matches. Germline V gene data show CDR1 as SGHRS and CDR2 as YFSETQ. This CDR3 region has 14 residues. In DNA, the CDR3 is TGCGCCAGCAGCCCCGGGACAGAGTATGAAAAACTGTTTTTT. This codes for CASSPGTEYEKLFF.

This clone appeared a few times. CDR3 protein: CASTLGPYQPQHF. The CDR3 DNA reads as TGTGCCAGCACCCTTGGCCCGTATCAGCCCCAGCATTTT. The chain is built from TRBV28 and TRBJ1-5; D is unresolved. V lost 7 bases to trimming and J lost 5 bases, with 12 bases between them. Germline CDR1 MDHEN, CDR2 SYDVKM. The CDR3 is 13 amino acids.

This clone was seen a few times. The gene calls are TRBV7-8 and TRBJ1-3; weak D call: TRBD1 (5 bases). Trimming left V 1 base short and J 2 bases short, with 12 bases between. The CDR3 runs 16 residues. Per germline, CDR1 SGHVS and CDR2 FQNEAQ. CDR3 in amino acids: CASSLESGGTGNTIYF. The DNA for the CDR3 is TGTGCCAGCAGCTTAGAGTCGGGGGGAACTGGAAACACCATATATTTT.

The V gene is TRBV19, the J gene TRBJ1-4; 8 nucleotides agree with TRBD1. This CDR3 spans 14 amino acids. Germline V CDR1 and CDR2: LNHDA, SQIVND (reference sequence). J gave up 8 bases and V 7 bases, and 9 bases lay outside the gene matches. The chain's CDR3 is CASTLTGVAEKLFF. The CDR3 nucleotides read TGTGCCAGTACCCTGACAGGGGTAGCGGAAAAACTGTTTTTT.

The rearrangement links TRBV6-2 or TRBV6-3 to TRBJ2-1; D possibly corresponds to TRBD1 (5 bases). Trimming removed 2 bases from V and 0 bases from J, with 5 bases in between. Germline-derived CDR1 and CDR2 are MNHEY and SVGEGT. This CDR3 has 14 amino acids. CDR3 nucleotides: TGTGCCAGCAGTTACGACAGCTCCTACAATGAGCAGTTCTTC. Its translation is CASSYDSSYNEQFF.

This CDR3 reads CASSIQGDEQFF. CDR3 in DNA: TGTGCCAGCAGTATACAGGGGGATGAGCAGTTCTTC. V is TRBV7-9 and J is TRBJ2-1; 8 nucleotides agree with TRBD1. The CDR3 runs to 12 residues. J was trimmed by 8 bases and V by 6 bases; bases with no gene match: 3. Per the germline V gene, CDR1 is SEHNR and CDR2 is FQNEAQ (reference sequence).

The chain couples TRBV6-4 to TRBJ2-3; D ambiguous. This CDR3 is 14 amino acids long. The V end lost 2 bases, the J end lost 5 bases, and 11 bases lay between the germline ends. The germline V gene has CDR1 MRHNA and CDR2 SNTAGT. The CDR3 coding sequence is TGTGCCAGCAGTGACAGACTCTACGGAGATACGCAGTATTTT. It is translated as CASSDRLYGDTQYF.

The chain employs TRBV7-2 and TRBJ1-1; no clear D. The CDR3 runs 16 residues. Trimming stripped 1 base from V and 1 base from J, with 13 bases between. Germline CDR1 and CDR2: SGHTA and FQGNSA. The CDR3 DNA follows: TGTGCCAGCAGCTTAGATAGAGTTACCCAGAACACTGAAGCTTTCTTT. This sequence encodes CASSLDRVTQNTEAFF. Looking up the rest from reference TRBV7-2 and TRBJ1-1 gives the full variable domain: GAGVSQSPSNKVTEKGKDVELRCDPISGHTALYWYRQSLGQGLEFLIYFQGNSAPDKSGLPSDRFSAERTGGSVSTLTIQRTQQEDSAVYLCASSLDRVTQNTEAFFGQGTRLTVV.

The rearrangement joins TRBV6-5 to TRBJ1-3; D not resolved. The germline CDR1 and CDR2 sequences are MNHEY and SVGAGI. The V gene lost 2 bases and the J gene lost 4 bases, with 15 bases spanning the gap. The CDR3 extends over 16 amino acids. The chain's CDR3 is CASSYGSGVRGNTIYF. For the CDR3, the DNA is TGTGCCAGCAGTTACGGATCGGGTGTTCGGGGAAACACCATATATTTT.